A single sample is the source of the 5 T cell receptor beta chains below, sequenced in a study of blood T cell repertoires in COVID-19. Here immunoSEQ multiplex PCR was the method, and the copy in TCRdb shows in-frame clones only, minus some. The sample shows 250,000 to 300,000 clones, nearly 90% of them seen only once. The sequenced sample consisted of PBMCs or T cells enriched from blood (not recorded which). These receptors were taken from a woman in her 30s who had recovered from COVID-19.

The V and J genes are TRBV6-5 and TRBJ1-5, with D uncertain. The V and J ends lost 4 bases and 6 bases respectively, with 10 bases between them. CDR1 is MNHEY, CDR2 SVGAGI, per germline. The CDR3 sequence is 13 residues long. CDR3: CASSWSPGQPQHF. CDR3 in DNA: TGTGCCAGCAGTTGGTCCCCGGGTCAGCCCCAGCATTTT.

V is TRBV19 and J is TRBJ1-5; D not certain. The V gene lost 0 bases and the J gene lost 0 bases, with 18 bases spanning the gap. The CDR3 sequence is 19 residues long. The germline V gene has CDR1 LNHDA and CDR2 SQIVND (reference sequence). CDR3 bases: TGTGCCAGTAGTATAGATCTATCGAGGGCCCAGGATAGCAATCAGCCCCAGCATTTT. The encoded protein is CASSIDLSRAQDSNQPQHF. The variable domain in full, completed from reference TRBV19 and TRBJ1-5, reads DGGITQSPKYLFRKEGQNVTLSCEQNLNHDAMYWYRQDPGQGLRLIYYSQIVNDFQKGDIAEGYSVSREKKESFPLTVTSAQKNPTAFYLCASSIDLSRAQDSNQPQHFGDGTRLSIL.

The chain links TRBV19 to TRBJ1-2; TRBD1 is a possible D gene (5 bases). With 5 bases removed from V and 2 bases from J, the gap between germline ends came to 24 bases. The germline V gene encodes CDR1 LNHDA and CDR2 SQIVND (reference sequence). CDR3 length: 18 amino acids. The DNA of the CDR3 is TGTGCCAGTAGTTTCTCCGGGCAGGGCGATTTCATCAACTATGGCTACACCTTC. Translated: CASSFSGQGDFINYGYTF.

V usage is TRBV30 and J usage is TRBJ1-2, with D perhaps TRBD1 (5 bases). Germline lookup yields CDR1 GTSNPN and CDR2 SVGIG (reference sequence). V was shortened by 3 bases and J by 5 bases, with 13 bases between the two germline ends. The CDR3 loop spans 13 amino acids. The DNA for the CDR3 is TGTGCCTGGAGGGGGCCCCCGAAGTATGGCTACACCTTC. Translated: CAWRGPPKYGYTF.

This sequence joins TRBV20-1 and TRBJ2-3; TRBD2 is a possible D gene (5 bases). Deletions cut 8 bases from V and 8 bases from J, with 14 bases between. Germline lookup yields CDR1 DFQATT and CDR2 SNEGSKA (reference sequence). There are 11 residues in the CDR3. The CDR3 bases are TGCAGTTTTCCAAGCAGCGGTACGCAGTATTTT. This encodes CSFPSSGTQYF.